This TCR beta chain was captured in a study of CD8+ T cells in alopecia areata. At the level of the study: Treatment of the treated patients consisted of oral tofacitinib, 5 to 10 mg twice daily.

On this clone itself: What it binds is unknown.

As for treatment: oral pan-JAK inhibitor, 5-10 mg twice daily. Sorting from PBMCs produced CD4+ and CD8+ T cells. Germline V gives CDR1 SGHRS, CDR2 YFSETQ. The V gene lost 4 bases and the J gene lost 2 bases, with 8 bases spanning the gap. The CDR3 runs to 13 residues. Investigators isolated RNA and reverse transcribed it into cDNA to act as the sequencing template. Only in-frame clones appear in the TCRdb table, and some are missing; sequencing was by immunoSEQ multiplex PCR. The sample contains more than 95,000 clones, 60% to 65% of which appear only once. Study outcomes and limitations: Scalp clonality dropped significantly under tofacitinib, as did expanded CD8+ top-100 clones.

Sequenced here: CD4+ T cells sorted from blood, sampled at week 4, from a patient treated with tofacitinib. The sequence was collected from a human donor with alopecia areata. The J gene is TRBJ2-3, the V gene TRBV5-1, with no clear D. The chain's CDR3 is CASSPQLTDTQYF. The CDR3 nucleotides read TGCGCCAGCAGCCCACAACTCACAGATACGCAGTATTTT. Looking up the rest from reference TRBV5-1 and TRBJ2-3 gives the full variable domain: KAGVTQTPRYLIKTRGQQVTLSCSPISGHRSVSWYQQTPGQGLQFLFEYFSETQRNKGNFPGRFSGRQFSNSRSEMNVSTLELGDSALYLCASSPQLTDTQYFGPGTRLTVL.